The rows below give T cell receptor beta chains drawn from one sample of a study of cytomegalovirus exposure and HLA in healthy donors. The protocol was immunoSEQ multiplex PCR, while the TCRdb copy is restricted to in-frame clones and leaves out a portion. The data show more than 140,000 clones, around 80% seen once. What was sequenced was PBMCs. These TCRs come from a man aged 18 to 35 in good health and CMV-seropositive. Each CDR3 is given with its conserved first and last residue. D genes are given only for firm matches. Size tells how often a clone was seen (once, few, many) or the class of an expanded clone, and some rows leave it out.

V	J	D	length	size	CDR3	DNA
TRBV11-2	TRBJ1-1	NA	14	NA	CASSLGQVTSEAFF	TGTGCCAGCAGCTTAGGGCAGGTCACCTCTGAAGCTTTCTTT
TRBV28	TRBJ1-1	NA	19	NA	CASSSLGDSQYFKNTEAFF	TGTGCCAGCAGTTCTCTTGGCGACAGCCAATATTTTAAGAACACTGAAGCTTTCTTT
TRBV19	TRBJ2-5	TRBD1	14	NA	CATTDRGLGETQYF	TGTGCCACGACCGACAGGGGTTTGGGAGAGACCCAGTACTTC
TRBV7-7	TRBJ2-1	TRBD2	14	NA	CASSPSGGYNEQFF	TGTGCTAGCAGCCCCTCGGGGGGGTACAATGAGCAGTTCTTC
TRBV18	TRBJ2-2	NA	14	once	CASSPGLNTGELFF	TGTGCCAGCTCACCGGGACTTAACACCGGGGAGCTGTTTTTT
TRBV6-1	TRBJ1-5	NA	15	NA	CASSESGNSNQPQHF	TGTGCCAGCAGTGAATCAGGTAATAGCAATCAGCCCCAGCATTTT
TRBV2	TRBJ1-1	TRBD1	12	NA	CATIRGPAEAFF	TGTGCCACCATAAGGGGGCCGGCTGAAGCTTTCTTT
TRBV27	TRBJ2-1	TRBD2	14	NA	CASSLEVLAGVWFF	TGTGCCAGCAGTTTAGAGGTCCTAGCGGGAGTGTGGTTCTTC
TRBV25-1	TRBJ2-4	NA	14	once	CASSVRDNLNIQYF	TGTGCCAGCAGTGTCCGGGACAACCTAAACATTCAGTACTTC
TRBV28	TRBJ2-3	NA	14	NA	CASSQGGTTDTQYF	TGTGCCAGCAGCCAGGGGGGAACCACAGATACGCAGTATTTT
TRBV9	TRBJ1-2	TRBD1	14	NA	CASSAPTGVDGYTF	TGTGCCAGCAGCGCCCCAACAGGGGTTGATGGCTACACCTTC
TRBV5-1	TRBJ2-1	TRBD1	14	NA	CASSPGQEKSGQFF	TGCGCCAGCAGCCCGGGACAGGAAAAAAGCGGGCAGTTCTTC